A single T cell receptor beta chain is shown here with its context. Its recognized antigen is unknown. Base quality data are lacking; no much larger clone is found one base away. From the cysteine up to the phenylalanine, the CDR3 has a length of 14 residues. The read is trimmed to its CDR3 DNA, 42 bases read in frame from base 1. V and J are truncated by 1 base and 3 bases respectively, leaving an intervening sequence of 11 bases. The CDR1 and CDR2 encoded by the germline V gene are SGHRS and YFSETQ. The sample originates from a study of neoadjuvant anti-PD-1 for oral cavity cancer (dated by TCRdb to the early 2020s). General notes on the study: Before undergoing curative-intent surgical resection, most patients got three to four biweekly nivolumab doses at 3 mg/kg. Patients without progression received a fourth nivolumab dose around day 43 and underwent definitive surgical resection on days 50-56. Responders were defined as patients with complete response, partial response or stable disease by RECIST 1.1; non-responders were defined as patients with progression. There were about a dozen patients in the parent correlative cohort, and the response rate was more than 25%.

PBMC libraries used mostly around 0.5 ug of input genomic DNA for deep sequencing, with six replicates per sample. The immunoSEQ hsTCRbeta kit was used to prepare TCRbeta libraries according to the manufacturer's instructions. An Illumina NovaSeq 6000 S4 flow cell was used to sequence the final libraries, which had first been combined to 3 nM. Processing in the source paper ran as follows. Raw data preprocessing and quality control were performed with the immunoSEQ Analyzer. The analysis was limited to productive rearrangements, and each clonotype was defined by a unique CDR3 amino acid sequence. Repertoire clonality was estimated as the Gini-Simpson index, which was computed with the R package tcR. Student's t test was used to compare Gini indices, while Pearson correlation assessed associations with tumor size change. In TCRdb, the immuneACCESS table is reduced to in-frame sequences with V and J assigned. These tables do not hold every clone; where another copy was compared, an unresolved V gene accounts for under half, and the others remain unexplained. D and trimming come from the DNA, and the V and J calls and clone size come from that table. The sample has around 70,000 clones on record, about 88% of them singletons. The ten largest clones capture about 3.4% of the sample.

Summary of the overall study and its limitations: TCR analyses included only a few patients per response group, and the authors called for larger cohorts for validation. After neoadjuvant nivolumab, significantly higher T cell clonality (Gini index) was found within PBMCs in non-responders than in responders. Higher pretreatment blood TCRbeta clonality and lower post-treatment tumor TCRbeta clonality were correlated with higher pretreatment blood Treg/Th17 ratios.

The sample's time point label is to be understood as: after neoadjuvant nivolumab, at surgical resection. None of the patients had received prior systemic or radiation treatment, and all were newly diagnosed with stage II-IVA oral cavity squamous cell carcinoma. The cohort consisted of patients with HPV-negative, locally advanced oral cavity squamous cell carcinoma. Peripheral blood mononuclear cells were analyzed directly and were not maintained or expanded in culture. The samples were drawn from a longitudinal correlative study tied to a single-arm phase II trial testing neoadjuvant nivolumab in oral cavity squamous cell carcinoma. Genomic DNA-based TCRbeta sequencing was performed on subject-matched pre- and post-treatment PBMCs and tumors from three responders and three non-responders. Peripheral blood mononuclear cells were collected before nivolumab treatment and were collected again after treatment, at the time of surgery. Genomic DNA was isolated from PBMCs using the Maxwell RSC DNA from Cells kit.

The source material was PBMCs, sampled after nivolumab (anti-PD-1) treatment. The chain couples TRBV5-1 to TRBJ2-7; TRBD2 is a weak D gene call, 5 bases matching. The receptor comes from a person aged 35-79 years with oral cavity squamous cell carcinoma. At the DNA level, the sequence is TGCGCCAGCAGCTTGTCGGACGGAGGCTACGAGCAGTACTTC. It translates as CASSLSDGGYEQYF.